This passage covers 5 T cell receptor beta chains from one sample sequenced in a study of T cells in Graves' hyperthyroidism and ophthalmopathy. TCR beta CDR3 regions were amplified from RNA. Primed by the HTBI set, a first-round RT-PCR was run on the TCR CDR3. TCRdb ran MiXCR on the multiplex PCR reads and lists one entry per CDR3 protein. The repertoire includes a few hundred thousand distinct CDR3 sequences, 15% to 18% of them detected once, and roughly 7.3% sits in the top ten. Sequencing input: blood. The origin of the receptors is a woman aged 25 to 39 with Graves' hyperthyroidism.

There are a few counts of this clonotype. The chain recombines TRBV6-5 with TRBJ1-6; D not resolved. The length of the CDR3 is 14 residues. V lost 6 bases to trimming and J lost 7 bases, with 13 bases between them. CDR1 is MNHEY, CDR2 SVGAGI, per germline. The CDR3: CASSRSRENSPLHF. CDR3 DNA: TGTGCCAGCAGCCGCTCCCGGGAGAATTCACCCCTCCACTTT.

This sequence joins TRBV5-4 and TRBJ2-5; 13 bases agree with TRBD2. The germline V gene has CDR1 SGHNT and CDR2 YYREEE (reference sequence). The length of the CDR3 is 18 residues. The trim removed 3 bases at V and 2 bases at J, leaving 10 bases unmatched. The CDR3 sequence: CASSSGLAGVKIQETQYF. Written as DNA, the CDR3 is TGTGCCAGCAGCTCCGGACTAGCGGGAGTCAAAATACAAGAGACCCAGTACTTC.

This clonotype was observed at least ten times. The rearrangement uses TRBV6-1 and TRBJ2-7; 8 bases align to TRBD2. Trimming at V came to 6 bases and at J to 0 bases, leaving 7 bases not matched to a gene. CDR1 and CDR2 (germline): MNHNS, SASEGT. This CDR3 comprises 15 residues. The CDR3, as DNA: TGTGCCAGCAGGACCTTAGCGGGAAGCTCCTACGAGCAGTACTTC. Protein: CASRTLAGSSYEQYF.

The gene calls are TRBV6-1 and TRBJ2-7, with D uncertain. Looked up from germline, CDR1 is MNHNS and CDR2 is SASEGT. With 5 bases removed from V and 3 bases from J, the gap between germline ends came to 8 bases. The CDR3 length is 12 residues. CDR3 in DNA: TGTGCCAGCAGTTTTGGGGACTACGAGCAGTACTTC. It specifies CASSFGDYEQYF.

The J gene is TRBJ1-5, the V gene TRBV7-2; D is perhaps TRBD1 (6 bases). Trimming shortened V by 4 bases and J by 2 bases, and 12 bases separated the two germline ends. The CDR3 consists of 15 residues. Germline V gene lookup returns CDR1 SGHTA and CDR2 FQGNSA. The CDR3 here is CASSSDSGGNQPQHF. In nucleotides, the CDR3 is TGTGCCAGCAGCTCGGACAGCGGAGGCAATCAGCCCCAGCATTTT. The full variable domain, its missing parts supplied by reference TRBV7-2 and TRBJ1-5, is GAGVSQSPSNKVTEKGKDVELRCDPISGHTALYWYRQSLGQGLEFLIYFQGNSAPDKSGLPSDRFSAERTGGSVSTLTIQRTQQEDSAVYLCASSSDSGGNQPQHFGDGTRLSIL.